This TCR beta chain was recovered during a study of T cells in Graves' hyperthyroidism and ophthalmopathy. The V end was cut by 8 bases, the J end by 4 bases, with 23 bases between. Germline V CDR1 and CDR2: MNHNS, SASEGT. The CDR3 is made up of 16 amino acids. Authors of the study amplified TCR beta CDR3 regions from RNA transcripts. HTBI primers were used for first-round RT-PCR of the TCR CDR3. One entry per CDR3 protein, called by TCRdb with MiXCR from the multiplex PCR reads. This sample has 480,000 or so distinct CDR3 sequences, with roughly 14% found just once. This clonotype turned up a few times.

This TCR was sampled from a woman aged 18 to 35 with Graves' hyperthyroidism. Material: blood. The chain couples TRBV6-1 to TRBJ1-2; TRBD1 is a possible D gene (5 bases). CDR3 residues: CASLRSPRDSIYGYTF. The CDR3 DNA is TGTGCCAGCCTTAGATCACCCCGAGACAGCATCTATGGCTACACCTTC.